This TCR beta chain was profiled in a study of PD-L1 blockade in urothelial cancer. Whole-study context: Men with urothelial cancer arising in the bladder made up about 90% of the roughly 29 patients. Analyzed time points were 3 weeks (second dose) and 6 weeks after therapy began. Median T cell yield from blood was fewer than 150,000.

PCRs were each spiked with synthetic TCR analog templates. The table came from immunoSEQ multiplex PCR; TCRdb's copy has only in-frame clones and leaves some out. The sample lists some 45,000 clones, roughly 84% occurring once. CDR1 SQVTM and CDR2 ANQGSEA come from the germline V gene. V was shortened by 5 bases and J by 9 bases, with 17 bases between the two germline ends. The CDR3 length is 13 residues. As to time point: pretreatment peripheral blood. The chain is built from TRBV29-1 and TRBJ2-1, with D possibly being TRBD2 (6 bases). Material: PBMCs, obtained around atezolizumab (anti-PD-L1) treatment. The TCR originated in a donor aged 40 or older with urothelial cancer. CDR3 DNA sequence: TGCAGCGTTTCCCCGGGACTGCCCGGTGAGCAGTTCTTC. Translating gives CSVSPGLPGEQFF.